Below are 4 T cell receptor beta chains sequenced from a single sample in a study of T cell changes during pregnancy in multiple sclerosis. Repertoires were generated with immunoSEQ multiplex PCR, while TCRdb's copy carries only in-frame clones and drops some. The repertoire holds tens of thousands of clones, with roughly 93% as singletons. The sequenced sample was peripheral blood, obtained in the second trimester of pregnancy. These receptors were obtained from a female donor with multiple sclerosis, enrolled in a pregnancy study.

This chain uses TRBV6-5 with TRBJ1-2; D is unresolved. From germline, CDR1 is MNHEY and CDR2 SVGAGI. V was shortened by 4 bases and J by 2 bases, with 8 bases between the two germline ends. The CDR3 is 13 amino acids. The CDR3 here is CASSFDTNYGYTF. The CDR3 coding sequence is TGTGCCAGCAGTTTCGACACAAACTATGGCTACACCTTC.

The chain carries TRBV5-5 and TRBJ2-7; D perhaps matches TRBD1 (5 bases). The V end lost 2 bases, the J end lost 1 base, and 7 bases lay between the germline ends. CDR1 and CDR2 (germline): SGHKS, YYEKEE (reference sequence). The CDR3 spans 13 residues. CDR3 in DNA: TGTGCCAGCAGCTTCAGGGTATCCTACGAGCAGTACTTC. This translates into CASSFRVSYEQYF.

The V and J genes are TRBV18 and TRBJ2-5; the D is unclear. Germline V gene data show CDR1 as KGHSH and CDR2 as LQKENI. The CDR3 covers 10 residues. Trimming shortened V by 5 bases and J by 5 bases, and 3 bases separated the two germline ends. The CDR3 coding sequence is TGTGCCAGCTCAGGCGAGACCCAGTACTTC. Amino acids: CASSGETQYF.

This chain uses TRBV2 with TRBJ2-4; D unclear. V was trimmed by 10 bases and J by 0 bases, leaving 10 bases between them. CDR1 is SNHLY and CDR2 is FYNNEI in the germline V gene. The CDR3 sequence is 13 residues long. CDR3 in DNA: TGTGCCACCAACAGAGTAGCCAAAAACATTCAGTACTTC. This codes for CATNRVAKNIQYF.